These 8 T cell receptor beta chains were all obtained from the same sample, sequenced in a study of shared clonotypes between healthy human individuals. Repertoires were generated with immunoSEQ multiplex PCR, while TCRdb's copy carries only in-frame clones and drops some. The sample lists some 530,000 clones, around 80% occurring once. Sequenced input: PBMCs. The receptors derive from a middle-aged woman in good health. Some clones in this sample may be carry-over from other donors' samples.

The table lists this clone with a count of one. The V and J genes are TRBV7-2 and TRBJ2-3, with D perhaps matching TRBD1 (5 bases). From germline, CDR1 is SGHTA and CDR2 FQGNSA. The CDR3 runs 15 residues. With 6 bases removed from V and 4 bases from J, the gap between germline ends came to 17 bases. CDR3 coding DNA: TGTGCCAGCAGTCGAAATAGGGGAATATCAGATACGCAGTATTTT. The encoded protein is CASSRNRGISDTQYF.

V usage is TRBV19 and J usage is TRBJ2-7; D may be TRBD1 (6 bases). This CDR3 is built from 13 residues. Between the trimmed V and J ends, which lost 6 bases and 4 bases, there was a span of 13 bases. Germline CDR1 LNHDA, CDR2 SQIVND (reference sequence). CDR3 DNA: TGTGCCAGTAGACAGGGCCAACAGTACGAGCAGTACTTC. Encoded protein: CASRQGQQYEQYF.

CDR3 nucleotides: TGCGCCAGCAGCTTAGGACAGGGTGCACGGAATGAGCAGTTCTTC. Translated, it gives CASSLGQGARNEQFF. The chain joins TRBV5-1 to TRBJ2-1; 8 nucleotides match TRBD1. Germline values: CDR1 SGHRS, CDR2 YFSETQ. The CDR3 consists of 15 residues. J gave up 7 bases and V 2 bases, and 8 bases lay outside the gene matches.

This chain uses TRBV19 with TRBJ2-5, with 10 bases lining up with TRBD1. The trim removed 6 bases at V and 4 bases at J, leaving 11 bases unmatched. The CDR3 loop spans 16 amino acids. The germline V gene has CDR1 LNHDA and CDR2 SQIVND (reference sequence). The CDR3 nucleotides read TGTGCCAGTAGATCCCAAGGACAGGGGGATGGAGAGACCCAGTACTTC. This sequence encodes CASRSQGQGDGETQYF.

Details on this clone: Sequence at one end of the junction differs from germline and may be a read error. V is TRBV7-8 and J is TRBJ2-1; D ambiguous. The CDR3 has 11 residues. The germline gives CDR1 SGHVS, CDR2 FQNEAQ. This CDR3 is CASSSFNEQFF. In nucleotides, the CDR3 is TGTGCCAGCAGTTCCTTCAATGAGCAGTTCTTC.

The V gene is TRBV2, the J gene TRBJ1-1; D ambiguous. This CDR3 has 10 residues. Trimming left V 3 bases short and J 10 bases short, with 6 bases between. From germline, CDR1 is SNHLY and CDR2 FYNNEI. CDR3 protein: CASSDRGAFF. The CDR3 nucleotides read TGTGCCAGCAGTGATCGGGGAGCTTTCTTT.

This chain joins TRBV10-3 and TRBJ2-5, with 12 bases aligning to TRBD1. CDR1 ENHRY and CDR2 SYGVKD come from the germline V gene. With V trimmed by 2 bases and J by 5 bases, 9 bases remained unmatched. The CDR3 has 17 residues. Here the CDR3 DNA reads TGTGCCATCAGTGAGGAGGCGGGACAGGGGGCCGTGGAGACCCAGTACTTC. Encoded protein: CAISEEAGQGAVETQYF.

The rearrangement uses TRBV21-1 and TRBJ2-7; the table's D call TRBD2 went unverified against the DNA. TRBV21-1 is given as a pseudogene. CDR3 size: 15 residues. CDR3 sequence: CASSKAASVGYEQYF. The CDR3 DNA follows: TGTGCCAGCAGCAAAGCTGCTAGTGTAGGCTACGAGCAGTACTTC.